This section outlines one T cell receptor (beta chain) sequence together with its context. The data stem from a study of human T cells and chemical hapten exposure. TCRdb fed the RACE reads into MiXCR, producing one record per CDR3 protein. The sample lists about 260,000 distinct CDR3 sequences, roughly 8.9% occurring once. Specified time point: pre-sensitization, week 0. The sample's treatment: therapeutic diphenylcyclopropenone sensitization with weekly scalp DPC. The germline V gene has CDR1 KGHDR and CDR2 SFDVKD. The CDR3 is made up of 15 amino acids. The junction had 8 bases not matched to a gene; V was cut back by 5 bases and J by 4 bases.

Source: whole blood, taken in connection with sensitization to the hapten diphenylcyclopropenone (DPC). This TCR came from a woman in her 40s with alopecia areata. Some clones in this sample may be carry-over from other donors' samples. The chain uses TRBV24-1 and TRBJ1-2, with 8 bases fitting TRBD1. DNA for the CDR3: TGTGCCACCAGTGCCCCAGAGACAGGGGTCTATGGCTACACCTTC. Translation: CATSAPETGVYGYTF.